This T cell receptor beta chain emerged from a study of cytomegalovirus exposure and HLA in healthy donors. Study at large: About 80 million unique TCR sequences came from HLA-typed donors in an early release. Across a few hundred genotyped donors, about 81% landed in the Caucasian-associated ancestry cluster.

The donors gave bone marrow, and they were healthy. With 3 bases clipped from V and 11 bases from J, the junction kept 11 bases outside the gene matches. The CDR3 is 14 amino acids. Germline-derived CDR1 and CDR2 are MDHEN and SYDVKM. General study points: Researchers reported that a few CMV-associated chains were confirmed in vitro as CMV antigen-specific.

Concerning this clone itself: Its antigen is not known.

Primers included in the PCR were 60 Vbeta and 13 Jbeta primers. Some clones are missing from TCRdb's copy, which holds only in-frame ones; the method was immunoSEQ multiplex PCR. This table holds 100,000 to 150,000 clones, approximately 83% found once. V is TRBV28 and J is TRBJ2-5; TRBD2 aligns across 8 bases. This clonotype originated in a woman in her 40s in good health and CMV-seropositive. Sample: PBMCs. DNA of the CDR3: TGTGCCAGCAGTTTGAGGACTAGCTTTTGGGAGCAGTACTTC. Its translation is CASSLRTSFWEQYF.